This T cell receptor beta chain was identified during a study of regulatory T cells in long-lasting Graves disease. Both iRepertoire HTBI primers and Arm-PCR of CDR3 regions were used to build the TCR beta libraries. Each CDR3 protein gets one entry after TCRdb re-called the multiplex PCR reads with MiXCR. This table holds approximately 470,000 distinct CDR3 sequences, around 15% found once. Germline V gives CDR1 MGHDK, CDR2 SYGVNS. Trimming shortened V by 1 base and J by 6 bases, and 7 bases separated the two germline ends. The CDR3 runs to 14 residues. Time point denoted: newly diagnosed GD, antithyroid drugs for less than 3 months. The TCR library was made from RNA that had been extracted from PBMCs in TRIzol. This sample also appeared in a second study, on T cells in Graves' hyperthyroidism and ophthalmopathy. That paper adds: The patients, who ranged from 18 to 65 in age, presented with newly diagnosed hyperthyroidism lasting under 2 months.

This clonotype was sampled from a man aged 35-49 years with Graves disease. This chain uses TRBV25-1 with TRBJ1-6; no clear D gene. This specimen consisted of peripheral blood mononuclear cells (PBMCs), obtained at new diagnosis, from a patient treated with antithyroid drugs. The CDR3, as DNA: TGTGCCAGCAGTGAATTCAGAGTTAATTCACCCCTCCACTTT. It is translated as CASSEFRVNSPLHF.